The T cell receptor beta chain under discussion was sequenced for a study of somatic mutations in cytotoxic T cells in rheumatoid arthritis. Study background: Blood from the patient (approximately 27 ml EDTA) was drawn right after diagnosis, pretreatment. Study-wide findings and caveats: There was no significant difference in CD8+ T-cell clonality between rheumatoid arthritis patients and age-matched healthy controls.

The table lists this clone with a count of one. Antigen: not known. Using positive magnetic bead selection on an AutoMACS, CD4+ and CD8+ cells were isolated, after which their purity was checked by flow cytometry. J was trimmed by 7 bases and V by 4 bases; bases with no gene match: 11. In germline, CDR1 is SEHNR, CDR2 FQNEAQ (reference sequence). The CDR3 is 17 amino acids. In the authors' workflow: Expanded CD8+ clones from patients, those larger than 1%, seldom had a match among published virus-specific TCRB sequences. TCRdb's table, derived via immunoSEQ multiplex PCR, lists solely in-frame clones and lacks some. V and J calls and clone size come straight from that table; D and trimming were deduced from the DNA. The sample records some 13,000 clones, more than 65% being singletons.

This sequence was found in an adult with rheumatoid arthritis. The sample consisted of CD8+ T cells sorted from blood. The chain couples TRBV7-9 to TRBJ2-1; 12 positions agree with TRBD2. The DNA of the CDR3 is TGTGCCAGCAGCTCCCTAGCGGGAGGGCTCCAGGATAATGAGCAGTTCTTC. Translation: CASSSLAGGLQDNEQFF.